Presented here are 10 T cell receptor beta chains from one specimen sequenced in a study of cytomegalovirus exposure and HLA in healthy donors. Amplification used 60 Vbeta primers and 13 Jbeta primers. Sequencing was performed with immunoSEQ multiplex PCR; in TCRdb, only in-frame clones are kept and a portion is missing. Among 150,000 or so clones listed, roughly 80% were seen once. The sample consisted of PBMCs. The receptors derive from a female donor in good health and CMV-seronegative.

J is TRBJ2-1 and V is TRBV7-3, with 7 bases that match TRBD2. The V and J ends lost 2 bases and 5 bases, in that order; junction bases with no gene match: 6. The CDR3 is 15 amino acids. The germline V gene has CDR1 SGHTA and CDR2 FQGTGA. The CDR3 DNA reads as TGTGCCAGCAGCTTATCAGCGGGGTTAGACAATGAGCAGTTCTTC. This codes for CASSLSAGLDNEQFF.

This chain uses TRBV4-2 with TRBJ1-6, with D unresolved. From germline, CDR1 is LGHNA and CDR2 YNFKEQ. The CDR3 extends over 18 amino acids. Deletions cut 0 bases from V and 0 bases from J, with 12 bases between. CDR3 DNA: TGTGCCAGCAGCCAAGATGACGGAGGGAGCTCCTATAATTCACCCCTCCACTTT. It codes for CASSQDDGGSSYNSPLHF.

The chain uses TRBV2 and TRBJ2-5; 8 positions match TRBD1. Gene TRBJ2-7 matches the end of the DNA better, so the J call may be wrong. The CDR3 spans 13 residues. Germline CDR1 is SNHLY and CDR2 is FYNNEI. The CDR3, as DNA: TGTGCCAGCAGTCGACAGGGGTTGCACGAGCAGTACTTC. It translates to CASSRQGLHEQYF.

The table lists this clone with a few counts. The chain recombines TRBV9 with TRBJ2-1; D unclear. CDR3 size: 15 residues. In germline, CDR1 is SGDLS, CDR2 YYNGEE. V was clipped by 0 bases and J by 7 bases, with 14 bases between them. The CDR3 loop is CASSVVPTPENEQFF. The CDR3 DNA follows: TGTGCCAGCAGCGTAGTACCCACCCCCGAGAATGAGCAGTTCTTC.

This clone was seen a few times. The V and J genes are TRBV2 and TRBJ1-1; the D gene is possibly TRBD1 (5 bases). The V end lost 8 bases, the J end lost 4 bases, and 14 bases lay between the germline ends. CDR3 size: 13 residues. The germline V gene encodes CDR1 SNHLY and CDR2 FYNNEI. The CDR3 sequence is CASEWGQGTEAFF. In DNA, the CDR3 is TGTGCCAGCGAGTGGGGCCAGGGCACTGAAGCTTTCTTT.

The chain links TRBV5-1 to TRBJ1-2, with D hard to call. CDR3 length: 12 amino acids. Germline values: CDR1 SGHRS, CDR2 YFSETQ. V was trimmed by 0 bases and J by 8 bases, leaving 8 bases between them. CDR3 DNA: TGCGCCAGCAGCTTGGACTACGGAGGCTACACCTTC. It is translated as CASSLDYGGYTF.

The V gene is TRBV28, the J gene TRBJ1-2, with D uncertain. This CDR3 comprises 11 residues. The V end lost 5 bases, the J end lost 8 bases, and 9 bases lay between the germline ends. Germline lookup yields CDR1 MDHEN and CDR2 SYDVKM. CDR3 protein: CASSNSRGYTF. The CDR3 DNA reads TGTGCCAGCAGTAACAGTCGGGGCTACACCTTC.

The chain couples TRBV10-3 to TRBJ2-7, with 7 positions matching TRBD1. Germline CDR1 and CDR2: ENHRY and SYGVKD. This CDR3 contains 13 residues. The ends lost 4 bases at V and 4 bases at J; junction bases unmatched: 4. The CDR3 is CAISGGTEYEQYF. The CDR3 DNA follows: TGTGCCATCAGTGGGGGGACAGAGTACGAGCAGTACTTC.

This rearrangement joins TRBV11-3 to TRBJ1-1; unclear D gene. CDR1 is SGHNT, CDR2 YENEEA, per germline. CDR3 length: 18 amino acids. Trimming removed 0 bases at V and 1 base at J, with 18 bases between. The CDR3 here is CASSLEGRVGRPNTEAFF. The DNA of the CDR3 is TGTGCCAGCAGCTTAGAGGGCCGTGTGGGCCGGCCGAACACTGAAGCTTTCTTT.

This chain uses TRBV2 with TRBJ2-7, with 7 bases matching TRBD1. CDR3 size: 14 residues. V gave up 6 bases and J gave up 1 base; unmatched junction bases: 6. CDR1 and CDR2 from the germline V gene are SNHLY and FYNNEI. In DNA, the CDR3 is TGTGCCAGCAGCCAGGGGGTTCGGTCCTACGAGCAGTACTTC. Translation gives CASSQGVRSYEQYF.